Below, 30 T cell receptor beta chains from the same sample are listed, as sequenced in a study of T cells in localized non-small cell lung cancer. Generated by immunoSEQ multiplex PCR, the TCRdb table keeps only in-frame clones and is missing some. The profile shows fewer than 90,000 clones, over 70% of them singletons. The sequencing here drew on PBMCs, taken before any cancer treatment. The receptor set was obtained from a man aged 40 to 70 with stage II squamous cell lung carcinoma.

In DNA, the CDR3 is TGTGCCACACGACAGGGGGAGGACGACAATCAGCCCCAGCATTTT. Its translation: CATRQGEDDNQPQHF. This sequence joins TRBV10-3 and TRBJ1-5, with 9 bases identical to TRBD1. Germline CDR1 is ENHRY and CDR2 is SYGVKD. J was trimmed by 3 bases and V by 10 bases; bases with no gene match: 10. CDR3 length equals 15 residues.

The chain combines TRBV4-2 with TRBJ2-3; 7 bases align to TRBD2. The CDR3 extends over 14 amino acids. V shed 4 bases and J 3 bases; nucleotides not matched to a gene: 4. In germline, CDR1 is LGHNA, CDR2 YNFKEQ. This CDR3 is CASSPPSGTDTQYF. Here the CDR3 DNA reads TGTGCCAGCAGCCCCCCTAGCGGAACAGATACGCAGTATTTT.

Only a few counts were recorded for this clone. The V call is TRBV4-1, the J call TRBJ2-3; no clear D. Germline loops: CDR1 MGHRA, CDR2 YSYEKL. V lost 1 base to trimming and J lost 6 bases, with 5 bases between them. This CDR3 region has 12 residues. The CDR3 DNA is TGCGCCAGCAGCCAAGTGACGGATACGCAGTATTTT. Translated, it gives CASSQVTDTQYF.

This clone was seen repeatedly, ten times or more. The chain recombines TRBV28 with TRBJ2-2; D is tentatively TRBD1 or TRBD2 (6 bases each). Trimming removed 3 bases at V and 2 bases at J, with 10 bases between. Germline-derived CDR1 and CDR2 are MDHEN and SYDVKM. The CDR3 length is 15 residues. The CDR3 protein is CASSLGGLNTGELFF. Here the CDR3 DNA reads TGTGCCAGCAGTTTGGGGGGCCTTAACACCGGGGAGCTGTTTTTT.

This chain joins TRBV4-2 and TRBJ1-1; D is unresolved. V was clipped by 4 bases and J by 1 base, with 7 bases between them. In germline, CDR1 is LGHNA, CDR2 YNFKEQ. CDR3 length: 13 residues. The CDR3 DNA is TGTGCCAGCAGCCTGAGCCAGAACACTGAAGCTTTCTTT. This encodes CASSLSQNTEAFF.

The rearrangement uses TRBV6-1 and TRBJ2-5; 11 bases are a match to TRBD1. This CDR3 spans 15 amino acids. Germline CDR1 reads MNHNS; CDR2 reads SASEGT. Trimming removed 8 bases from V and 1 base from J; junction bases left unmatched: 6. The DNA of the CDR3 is TGTGCCAGCCAAGCCGGGACAGGGGGCCAAGAGACCCAGTACTTC. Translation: CASQAGTGGQETQYF.

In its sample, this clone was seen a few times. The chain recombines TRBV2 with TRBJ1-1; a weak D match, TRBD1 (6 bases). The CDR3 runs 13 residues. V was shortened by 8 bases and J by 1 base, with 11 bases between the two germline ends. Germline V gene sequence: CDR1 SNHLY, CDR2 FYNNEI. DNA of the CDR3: TGTGCCAGCTGGGAGGGGGGGAACACTGAAGCTTTCTTT. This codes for CASWEGGNTEAFF.

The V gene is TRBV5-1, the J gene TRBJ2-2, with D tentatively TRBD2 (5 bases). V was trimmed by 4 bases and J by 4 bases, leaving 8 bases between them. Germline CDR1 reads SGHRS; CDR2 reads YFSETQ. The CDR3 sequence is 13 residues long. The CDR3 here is CASSARGTGELFF. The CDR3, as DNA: TGCGCCAGCAGCGCCCGGGGCACCGGGGAGCTGTTTTTT.

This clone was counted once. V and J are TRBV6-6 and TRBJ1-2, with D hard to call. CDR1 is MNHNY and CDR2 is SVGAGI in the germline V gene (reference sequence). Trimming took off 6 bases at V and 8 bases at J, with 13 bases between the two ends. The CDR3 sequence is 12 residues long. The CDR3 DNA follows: TGTGCCAGCAGCCAAGACTATCGGGGCTACACCTTC. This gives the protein CASSQDYRGYTF.

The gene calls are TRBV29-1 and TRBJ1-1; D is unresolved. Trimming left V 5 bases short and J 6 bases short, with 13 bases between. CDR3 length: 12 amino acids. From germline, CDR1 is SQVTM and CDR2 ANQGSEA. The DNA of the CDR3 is TGCAGCGTTCTCTCGGGGATGGCTGAAGCTTTCTTT. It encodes CSVLSGMAEAFF.

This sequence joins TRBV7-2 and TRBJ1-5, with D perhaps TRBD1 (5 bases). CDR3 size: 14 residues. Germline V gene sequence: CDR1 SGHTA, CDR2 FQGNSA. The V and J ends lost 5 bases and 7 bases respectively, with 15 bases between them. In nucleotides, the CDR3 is TGTGCCAGCAGCACCTCGGGGCCGGGGCAGCCCCAGCATTTT. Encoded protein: CASSTSGPGQPQHF.

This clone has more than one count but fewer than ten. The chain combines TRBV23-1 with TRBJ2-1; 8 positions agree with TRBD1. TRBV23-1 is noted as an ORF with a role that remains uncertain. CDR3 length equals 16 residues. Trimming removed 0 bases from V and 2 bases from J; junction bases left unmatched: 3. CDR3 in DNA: TGCGCCAGCAGTCAATCCCCGACAGGGGCCTACAATGAGCAGTTCTTC. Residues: CASSQSPTGAYNEQFF.

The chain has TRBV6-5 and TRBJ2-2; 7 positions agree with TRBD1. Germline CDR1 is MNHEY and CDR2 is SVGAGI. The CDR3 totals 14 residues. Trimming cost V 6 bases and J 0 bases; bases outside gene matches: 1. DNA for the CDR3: TGTGCCAGCAGGGGGACAGCGAACACCGGGGAGCTGTTTTTT. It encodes CASRGTANTGELFF.

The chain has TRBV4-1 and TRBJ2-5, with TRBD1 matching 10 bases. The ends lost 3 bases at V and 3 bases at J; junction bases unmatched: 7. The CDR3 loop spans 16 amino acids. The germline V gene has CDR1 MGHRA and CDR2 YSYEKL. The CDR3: CASSQTGTGEEETQYF. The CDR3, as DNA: TGCGCCAGCAGCCAGACCGGGACAGGGGAGGAAGAGACCCAGTACTTC.

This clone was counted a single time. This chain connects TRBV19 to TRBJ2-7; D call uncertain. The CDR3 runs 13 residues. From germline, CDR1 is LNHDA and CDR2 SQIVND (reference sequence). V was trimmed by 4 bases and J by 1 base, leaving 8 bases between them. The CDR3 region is CASSNVGSYEQYF. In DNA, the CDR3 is TGTGCCAGTAGTAACGTGGGTTCCTACGAGCAGTACTTC.

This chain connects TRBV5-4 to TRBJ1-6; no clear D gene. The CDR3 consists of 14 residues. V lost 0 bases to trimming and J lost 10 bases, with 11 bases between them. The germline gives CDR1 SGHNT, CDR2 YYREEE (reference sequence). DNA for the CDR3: TGTGCCAGCAGCTTGGCCGGGTGGGTCTCACCCCTCCACTTT. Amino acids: CASSLAGWVSPLHF.

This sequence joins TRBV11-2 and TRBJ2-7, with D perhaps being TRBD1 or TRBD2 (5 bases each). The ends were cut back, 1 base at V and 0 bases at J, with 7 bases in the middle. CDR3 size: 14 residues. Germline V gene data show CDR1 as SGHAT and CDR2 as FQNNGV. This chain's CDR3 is CASSLGGSSYEQYF. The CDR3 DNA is TGTGCCAGCAGCTTAGGGGGGTCCTCCTACGAGCAGTACTTC.

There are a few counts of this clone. CDR3 nucleotides: TGTGCCAGTAGTAGGACAGACCCCGCTGGCTACACCTTC. Its translation: CASSRTDPAGYTF. V is TRBV19 and J is TRBJ1-2, with D possibly matching TRBD1 (6 bases). Trimming pared 4 bases from V and 7 bases from J, leaving 13 bases between. The length of the CDR3 is 13 residues. From germline, CDR1 is LNHDA and CDR2 SQIVND (reference sequence).

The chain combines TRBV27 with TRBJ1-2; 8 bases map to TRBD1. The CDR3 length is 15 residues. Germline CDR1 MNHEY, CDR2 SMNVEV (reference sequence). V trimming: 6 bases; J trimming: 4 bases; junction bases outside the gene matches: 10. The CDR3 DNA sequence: TGTGCCAGCAGGCCTCGGGGACAGGTGTTCTATGGCTACACCTTC. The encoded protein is CASRPRGQVFYGYTF.

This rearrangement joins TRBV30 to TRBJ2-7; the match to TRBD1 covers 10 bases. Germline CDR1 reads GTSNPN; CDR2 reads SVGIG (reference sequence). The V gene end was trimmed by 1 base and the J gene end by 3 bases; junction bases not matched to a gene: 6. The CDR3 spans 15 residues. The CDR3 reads CAWSEPDRGFYEQYF. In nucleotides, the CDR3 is TGTGCCTGGAGTGAGCCGGACAGGGGGTTCTACGAGCAGTACTTC.

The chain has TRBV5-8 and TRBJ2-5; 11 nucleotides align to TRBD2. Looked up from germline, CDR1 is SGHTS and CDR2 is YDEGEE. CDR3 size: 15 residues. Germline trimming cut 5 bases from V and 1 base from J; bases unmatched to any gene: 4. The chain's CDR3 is CASSRGTSGQETQYF. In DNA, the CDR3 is TGTGCCAGCAGTCGCGGGACTAGCGGCCAAGAGACCCAGTACTTC.

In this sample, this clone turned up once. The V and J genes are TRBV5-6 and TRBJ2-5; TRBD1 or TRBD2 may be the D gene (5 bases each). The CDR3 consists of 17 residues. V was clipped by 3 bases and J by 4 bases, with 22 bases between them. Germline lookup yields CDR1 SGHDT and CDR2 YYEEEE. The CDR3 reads CASSWGISLTQGETQYF. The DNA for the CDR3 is TGTGCCAGCAGCTGGGGGATCTCACTTACCCAAGGAGAGACCCAGTACTTC.

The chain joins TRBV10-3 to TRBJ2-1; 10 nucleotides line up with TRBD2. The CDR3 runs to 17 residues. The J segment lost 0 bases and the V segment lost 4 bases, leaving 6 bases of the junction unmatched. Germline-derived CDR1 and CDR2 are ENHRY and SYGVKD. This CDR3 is CAISGTSGQFSYNEQFF. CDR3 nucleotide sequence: TGTGCCATCAGTGGGACTAGCGGCCAATTCTCCTACAATGAGCAGTTCTTC.

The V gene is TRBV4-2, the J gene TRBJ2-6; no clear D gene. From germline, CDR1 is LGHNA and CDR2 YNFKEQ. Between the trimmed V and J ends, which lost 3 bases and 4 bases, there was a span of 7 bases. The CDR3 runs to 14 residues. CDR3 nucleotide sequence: TGTGCCAGCAGCCAGATCCAAGGGGCCAACGTCCTGACTTTC. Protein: CASSQIQGANVLTF.

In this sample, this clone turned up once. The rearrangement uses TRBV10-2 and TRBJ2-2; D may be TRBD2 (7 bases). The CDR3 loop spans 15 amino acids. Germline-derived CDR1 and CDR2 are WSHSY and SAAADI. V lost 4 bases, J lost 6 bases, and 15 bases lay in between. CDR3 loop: CASSVAGAKAGELFF. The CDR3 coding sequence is TGCGCCAGCAGTGTGGCGGGGGCGAAGGCCGGGGAGCTGTTTTTT.

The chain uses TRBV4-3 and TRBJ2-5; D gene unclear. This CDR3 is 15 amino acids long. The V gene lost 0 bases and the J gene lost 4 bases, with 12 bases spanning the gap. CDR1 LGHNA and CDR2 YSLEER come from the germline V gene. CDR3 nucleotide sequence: TGCGCCAGCAGCCAAGATATTTTAGGTTCAGAGACCCAGTACTTC. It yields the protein CASSQDILGSETQYF.

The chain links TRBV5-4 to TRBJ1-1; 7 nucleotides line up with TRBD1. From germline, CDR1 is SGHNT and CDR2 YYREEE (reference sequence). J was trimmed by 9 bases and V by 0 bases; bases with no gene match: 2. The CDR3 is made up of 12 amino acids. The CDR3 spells CASSLAGQQAFF. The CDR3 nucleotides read TGTGCCAGCAGCTTGGCGGGACAGCAAGCTTTCTTT.

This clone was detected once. CDR3 sequence (DNA): TGTGCCAGCAGCCCAAGCCTATGGACAGGGCCTGGGACCCAGTACTTC. It codes for CASSPSLWTGPGTQYF. The J gene is TRBJ2-5, the V gene TRBV7-9, with 8 bases matching TRBD1. The CDR3 consists of 16 residues. The V segment lost 5 bases and the J segment 7 bases; nucleotides outside the gene matches: 15. Germline assignment: CDR1 SEHNR and CDR2 FQNEAQ (reference sequence).

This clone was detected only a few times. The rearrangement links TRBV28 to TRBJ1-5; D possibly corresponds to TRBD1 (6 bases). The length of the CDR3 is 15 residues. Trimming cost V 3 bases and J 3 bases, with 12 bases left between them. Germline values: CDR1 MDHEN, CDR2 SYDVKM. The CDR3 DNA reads TGTGCCAGCAGTTTCCTCCGGACAGTCAATCAGCCCCAGCATTTT. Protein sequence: CASSFLRTVNQPQHF.

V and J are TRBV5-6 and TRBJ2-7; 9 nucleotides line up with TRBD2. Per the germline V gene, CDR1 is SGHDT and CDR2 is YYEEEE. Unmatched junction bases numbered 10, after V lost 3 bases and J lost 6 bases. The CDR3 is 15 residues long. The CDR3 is CASSSGVAGVGEQYF. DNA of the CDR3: TGTGCCAGCAGCTCCGGGGTAGCGGGAGTAGGCGAGCAGTACTTC.